The clone carrying this T cell receptor beta chain was detected many times. This sample was taken from a study of T cells after yellow fever vaccination. In TCRdb, the 5' RACE reads were re-called with MiXCR into one record per CDR3 protein. Found here are around 250,000 distinct CDR3 sequences, 6% to 7.5% of them singletons; the top ten hold roughly 0.9%. The sequencing here drew on CD4+ T cells sorted from PBMCs, taken 15 days after the yellow fever booster vaccination. The sequence was collected from a man aged 25 to 40 who received the YFV17D yellow fever vaccine.

The CDR3 reads CASKVAEKSAEAFF. The CDR3 DNA follows: TGCGCCAGCAAGGTGGCCGAGAAAAGTGCTGAAGCTTTCTTT. The chain couples TRBV5-1 to TRBJ1-1; D gene uncertain. The CDR3 totals 14 residues. Germline V gene sequence: CDR1 SGHRS, CDR2 YFSETQ. V shed 6 bases and J shed 6 bases, with 18 bases lying between them.